The T cell receptor (beta chain) under discussion was sequenced for a study of glioma-infiltrating T cells. Study findings and constraints: Shared blood CDR3 signature motifs marked patients with low tissue-blood divergence.

TCR alpha and beta CDR3 regions were amplified from RNA using iRepertoire nested multiplex PCR. TCRdb re-called the multiplex PCR reads through MiXCR, storing one row per CDR3 protein. The sample holds around 390,000 distinct CDR3 sequences, roughly two fifths seen once. V lost 3 bases to trimming and J lost 7 bases; unmatched junction nucleotides: 4. CDR3 length: 14 amino acids. CDR1 is MNHEY, CDR2 SMNVEV, per germline (reference sequence). Details on this clonotype: Its antigen is still unknown.

The chain uses TRBV27 and TRBJ2-1; 9 bases are shared with TRBD1. Material for sequencing was glioma tissue, nonneoplastic brain tissue, or PBMCs (not recorded which). This receptor was taken from a human donor with low-grade glioma or glioblastoma, undergoing nonglioma brain surgery, or in good health (not recorded which). CDR3 loop: CASSFDRGGNEQFF. DNA for the CDR3: TGTGCCAGCAGTTTCGACAGGGGGGGTAATGAGCAGTTCTTC.